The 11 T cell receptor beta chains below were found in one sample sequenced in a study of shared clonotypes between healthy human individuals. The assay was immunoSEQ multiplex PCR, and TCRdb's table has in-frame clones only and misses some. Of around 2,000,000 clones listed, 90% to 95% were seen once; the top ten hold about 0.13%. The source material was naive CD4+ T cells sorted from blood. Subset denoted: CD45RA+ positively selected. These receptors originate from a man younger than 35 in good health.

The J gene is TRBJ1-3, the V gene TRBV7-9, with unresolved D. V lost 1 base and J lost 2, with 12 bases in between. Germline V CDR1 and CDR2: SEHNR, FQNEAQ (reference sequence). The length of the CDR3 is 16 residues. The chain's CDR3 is CASSLDSPDAGNTIYF. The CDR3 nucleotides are TGTGCCAGCAGCTTAGACAGCCCGGACGCTGGAAACACCATATATTTT.

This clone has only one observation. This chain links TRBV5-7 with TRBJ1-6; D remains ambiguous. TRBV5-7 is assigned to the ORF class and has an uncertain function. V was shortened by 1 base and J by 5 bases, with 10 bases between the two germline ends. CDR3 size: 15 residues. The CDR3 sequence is CASSLSGRNNSPLHF. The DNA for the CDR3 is TGTGCCAGCAGCTTGTCAGGCCGAAATAATTCACCCCTCCACTTT.

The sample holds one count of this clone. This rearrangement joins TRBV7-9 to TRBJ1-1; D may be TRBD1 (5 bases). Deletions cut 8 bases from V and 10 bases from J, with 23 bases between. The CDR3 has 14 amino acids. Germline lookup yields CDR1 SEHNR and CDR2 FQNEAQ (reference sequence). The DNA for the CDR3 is TGTGCCAGCGGAGCCCCGGGGACGCAGTATGGAGCTTTCTTT. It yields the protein CASGAPGTQYGAFF.

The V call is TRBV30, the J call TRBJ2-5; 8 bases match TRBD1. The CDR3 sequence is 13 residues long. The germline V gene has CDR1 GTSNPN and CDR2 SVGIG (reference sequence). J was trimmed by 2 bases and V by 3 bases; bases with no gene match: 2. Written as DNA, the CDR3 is TGTGCCTGGAGCCGGGACAGGCAAGAGACCCAGTACTTC. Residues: CAWSRDRQETQYF.

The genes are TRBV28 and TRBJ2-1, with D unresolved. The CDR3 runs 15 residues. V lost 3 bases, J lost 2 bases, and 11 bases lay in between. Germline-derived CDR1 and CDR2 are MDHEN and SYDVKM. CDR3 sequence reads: CASSFRSLPYNEQFF. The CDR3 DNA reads TGTGCCAGCAGTTTCAGGTCCTTACCCTACAATGAGCAGTTCTTC.

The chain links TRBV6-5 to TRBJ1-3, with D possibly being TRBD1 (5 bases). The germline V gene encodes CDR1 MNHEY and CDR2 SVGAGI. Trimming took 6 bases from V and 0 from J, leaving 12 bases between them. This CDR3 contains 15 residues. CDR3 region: CASRAPGLSGNTIYF. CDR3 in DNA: TGTGCCAGCAGGGCTCCGGGGCTCTCTGGAAACACCATATATTTT.

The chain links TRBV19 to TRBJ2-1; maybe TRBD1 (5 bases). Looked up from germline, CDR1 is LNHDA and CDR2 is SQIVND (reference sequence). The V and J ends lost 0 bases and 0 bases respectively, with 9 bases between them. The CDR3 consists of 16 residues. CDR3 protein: CASSIDRAASYNEQFF. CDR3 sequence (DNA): TGTGCCAGTAGTATAGACAGGGCGGCCTCCTACAATGAGCAGTTCTTC.

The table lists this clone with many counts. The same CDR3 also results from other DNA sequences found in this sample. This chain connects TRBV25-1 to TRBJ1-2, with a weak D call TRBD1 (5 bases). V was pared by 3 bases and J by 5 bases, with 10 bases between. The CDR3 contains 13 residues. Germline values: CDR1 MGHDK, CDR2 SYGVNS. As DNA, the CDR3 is TGTGCCAGCAGTGAGGGACGAGGGTATGGCTACACCTTC. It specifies CASSEGRGYGYTF.

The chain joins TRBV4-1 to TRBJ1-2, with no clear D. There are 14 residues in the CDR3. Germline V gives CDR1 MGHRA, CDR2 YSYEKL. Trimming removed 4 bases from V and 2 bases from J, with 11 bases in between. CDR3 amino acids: CASSPRTENYGYTF. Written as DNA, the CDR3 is TGCGCCAGCAGCCCACGGACGGAAAACTATGGCTACACCTTC.

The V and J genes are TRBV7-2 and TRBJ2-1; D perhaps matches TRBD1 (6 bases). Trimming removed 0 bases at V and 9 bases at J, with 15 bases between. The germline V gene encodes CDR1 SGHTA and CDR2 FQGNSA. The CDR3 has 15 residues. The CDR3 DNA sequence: TGTGCCAGCAGCTTAGCGCTAACAGGGACAAGTGAGCAGTTCTTC. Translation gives CASSLALTGTSEQFF.

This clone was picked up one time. CDR3 region: CAWSIEEGSGYTF. In nucleotides, the CDR3 is TGTGCCTGGAGCATAGAGGAGGGCTCTGGCTACACCTTC. The V call is TRBV30, the J call TRBJ1-2; D not certain. Per the germline V gene, CDR1 is GTSNPN and CDR2 is SVGIG (reference sequence). The ends were cut back, 3 bases at V and 7 bases at J, with 15 bases in the middle. This CDR3 comprises 13 residues.